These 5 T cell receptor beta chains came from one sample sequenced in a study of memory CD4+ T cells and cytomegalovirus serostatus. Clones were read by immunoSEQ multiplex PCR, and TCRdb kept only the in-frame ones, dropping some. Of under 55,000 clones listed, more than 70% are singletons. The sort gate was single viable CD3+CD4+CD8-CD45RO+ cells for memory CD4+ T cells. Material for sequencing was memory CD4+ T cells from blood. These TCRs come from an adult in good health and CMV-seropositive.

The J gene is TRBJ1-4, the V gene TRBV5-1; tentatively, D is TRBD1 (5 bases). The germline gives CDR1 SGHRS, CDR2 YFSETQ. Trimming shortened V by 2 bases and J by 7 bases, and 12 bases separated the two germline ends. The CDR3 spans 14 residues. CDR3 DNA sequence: TGCGCCAGCAGCTTCCTTGGGACCGTTGAAAAACTGTTTTTT. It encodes CASSFLGTVEKLFF. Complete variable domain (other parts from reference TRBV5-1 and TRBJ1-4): KAGVTQTPRYLIKTRGQQVTLSCSPISGHRSVSWYQQTPGQGLQFLFEYFSETQRNKGNFPGRFSGRQFSNSRSEMNVSTLELGDSALYLCASSFLGTVEKLFFGSGTQLSVL.

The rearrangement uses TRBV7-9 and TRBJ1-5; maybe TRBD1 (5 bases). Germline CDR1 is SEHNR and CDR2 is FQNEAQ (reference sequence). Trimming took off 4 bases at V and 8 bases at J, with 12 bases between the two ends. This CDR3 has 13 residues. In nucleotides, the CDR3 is TGTGCCAGCAGCTCGGGGGGGAAGAAGCCCCAGCATTTT. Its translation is CASSSGGKKPQHF. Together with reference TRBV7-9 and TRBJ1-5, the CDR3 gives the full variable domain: DTGVSQNPRHKITKRGQNVTFRCDPISEHNRLYWYRQTLGQGPEFLTYFQNEAQLEKSRLLSDRFSAERPKGSFSTLEIQRTEQGDSAMYLCASSSGGKKPQHFGDGTRLSIL.

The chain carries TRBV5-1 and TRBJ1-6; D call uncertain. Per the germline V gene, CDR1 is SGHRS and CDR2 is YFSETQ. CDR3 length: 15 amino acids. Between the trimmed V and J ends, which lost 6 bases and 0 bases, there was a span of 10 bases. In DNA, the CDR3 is TGCGCCAGCATGGAGGGTAGCTCCTATAATTCACCCCTCCACTTT. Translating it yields CASMEGSSYNSPLHF.

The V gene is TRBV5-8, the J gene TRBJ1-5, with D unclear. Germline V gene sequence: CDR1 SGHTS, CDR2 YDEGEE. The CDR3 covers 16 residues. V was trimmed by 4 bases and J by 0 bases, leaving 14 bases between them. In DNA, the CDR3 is TGTGCCAGCAGCCACCGAGACCTACCTAGCAATCAGCCCCAGCATTTT. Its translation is CASSHRDLPSNQPQHF.

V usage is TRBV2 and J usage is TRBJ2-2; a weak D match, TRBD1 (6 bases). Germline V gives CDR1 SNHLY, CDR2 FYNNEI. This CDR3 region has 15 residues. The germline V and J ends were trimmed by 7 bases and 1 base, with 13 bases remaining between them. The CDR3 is CASKPGAMNTGELFF. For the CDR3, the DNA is TGTGCCAGCAAACCAGGGGCTATGAACACCGGGGAGCTGTTTTTT.